This TCR beta chain is from a study of neurological immune-mediated disorders. Over 170 million TCR-beta sequences from 15-18 subjects came out of each sequencing run. TCRdb re-derived calls from the 5' RACE reads in MiXCR, one entry per CDR3 protein. The sample holds 25,000 to 35,000 distinct CDR3 sequences, about an eighth seen once. This clonotype was seen ten or more times. Time point defined: technical triplicate 2. V was pared by 3 bases and J by 0 bases, with 11 bases between. In germline, CDR1 is DFQATT, CDR2 SNEGSKA (reference sequence). The CDR3 loop spans 14 amino acids. The sample was CD4+ T cells from blood. The J gene is TRBJ1-2, the V gene TRBV20-1; D may be TRBD1 (5 bases). The source is a female donor with HTLV-1-associated myelopathy (HAM/TSP). The CDR3 DNA reads TGCAGTGCTAGGCCGGGGGTTACTAACTATGGCTACACCTTC. This codes for CSARPGVTNYGYTF.